The 26 T cell receptor beta chains below come from one sample, sequenced in a study of blood T cells in healthy people across ages. Primed by a sample-barcoded 5' primer and a J-beta primer mix, a second PCR proceeded for about 7 to 11 cycles. One entry per CDR3 protein, called by TCRdb with MiXCR from the 5' RACE reads. The data contain 980,000 or so distinct CDR3 sequences, around 46% of them singletons. The sequencing sample was made of blood. The receptors were gathered from a man aged 30-40 years in good health.

The chain uses TRBV27 and TRBJ1-2; D not resolved. Germline lookup yields CDR1 MNHEY and CDR2 SMNVEV (reference sequence). The CDR3 contains 18 residues. Trimming took 2 bases from V and 1 from J, leaving 20 bases between them. The CDR3 coding sequence is TGTGCCAGCAGTTTACATAAGTTGGCGGGAGATGTTAACTATGGCTACACCTTC. Its protein product is CASSLHKLAGDVNYGYTF.

The rearrangement uses TRBV6-1 and TRBJ2-7, with 7 bases fitting TRBD1. Germline CDR1 MNHNS, CDR2 SASEGT. J lost 3 bases, V lost 3 bases, and 5 bases had no gene match. The CDR3 sequence is 14 residues long. CDR3 nucleotide sequence: TGTGCCAGCAGTGATAAGGGGGCGAGCTACGAGCAGTACTTC. It yields the protein CASSDKGASYEQYF.

This clonotype has more than one count but fewer than ten. The gene calls are TRBV4-2 and TRBJ2-3; D is unresolved. The ends were cut back, 0 bases at V and 8 bases at J, with 12 bases in the middle. Germline-derived CDR1 and CDR2 are LGHNA and YNFKEQ. This CDR3 region has 14 residues. CDR3 nucleotide sequence: TGTGCCAGCAGCCAAGACCGACTGGTCGGTACGCAGTATTTT. It codes for CASSQDRLVGTQYF.

In its sample, this clonotype was seen a few times. This chain links TRBV5-1 with TRBJ2-7, with TRBD2 as a possible D gene (6 bases). V lost 5 bases and J lost 4, with 13 bases in between. The CDR3 has 13 amino acids. CDR1 and CDR2 from the germline V gene are SGHRS and YFSETQ. CDR3 in amino acids: CASSLGRDYEQYF. CDR3 bases: TGCGCCAGCAGTCTAGGGCGGGATTACGAGCAGTACTTC.

The rearrangement links TRBV7-2 to TRBJ2-7; D might be TRBD1 (5 bases). Germline values: CDR1 SGHTA, CDR2 FQGNSA. V dropped 1 base and J dropped 3 bases, with 10 bases sitting between them. The CDR3 runs to 14 residues. The DNA of the CDR3 is TGTGCCAGCAGCTTAGTCAGGGATAACTACGAGCAGTACTTC. It translates to CASSLVRDNYEQYF.

The J gene is TRBJ1-2, the V gene TRBV11-3; D gene ambiguous. The CDR3 length is 12 residues. Germline V CDR1 and CDR2: SGHNT, YENEEA. Trimming left V 0 bases short and J 11 bases short, with 10 bases between. CDR3 protein: CASSLDNVRYTF. In DNA form, the CDR3 reads TGTGCCAGCAGCTTAGATAATGTCAGGTACACCTTC.

This clonotype appeared a few times. The genes are TRBV15 and TRBJ2-3; either TRBD1 or TRBD2 may supply D (6 bases each). With 7 bases removed from V and 0 bases from J, the gap between germline ends came to 14 bases. Germline values: CDR1 LNHNV, CDR2 YYDKDF (reference sequence). This CDR3 has 15 residues. CDR3 amino acids: CATKIGGGSTDTQYF. DNA for the CDR3: TGTGCCACCAAGATAGGAGGGGGTAGCACAGATACGCAGTATTTT. Looking up the rest from reference TRBV15 and TRBJ2-3 gives the full variable domain: DAMVIQNPRYQVTQFGKPVTLSCSQTLNHNVMYWYQQKSSQAPKLLFHYYDKDFNNEADTPDNFQSRRPNTSFCFLDIRSPGLGDTAMYLCATKIGGGSTDTQYFGPGTRLTVL.

The chain carries TRBV7-2 and TRBJ2-1; TRBD2 aligns across 11 bases. CDR3 length equals 14 residues. Unmatched junction bases numbered 1, after V lost 0 bases and J lost 9 bases. Germline CDR1 and CDR2: SGHTA and FQGNSA. CDR3 sequence (DNA): TGTGCCAGCAGCTTAGCTAGCGGGGGGGTTGAGCAGTTCTTC. It is translated as CASSLASGGVEQFF.

The chain combines TRBV7-6 with TRBJ2-5; 11 bases are a match to TRBD2. This CDR3 has 16 residues. From germline, CDR1 is SGHVS and CDR2 FNYEAQ. V lost 5 bases, J lost 5 bases, and 10 bases stayed unmatched. The CDR3 nucleotides read TGTGCCAGCAGCGTTAATAGCGGGGGGGCAGAGGAGACCCAGTACTTC. Translation: CASSVNSGGAEETQYF.

CDR3 nucleotides: TGTGCCAGCAGTTTTGGGCAGGGAAGACAGTTCTTC. Encoded protein: CASSFGQGRQFF. V is TRBV12-3 or TRBV12-4 and J is TRBJ2-1; possible D gene TRBD1, 5 bases. CDR3 length equals 12 residues. V lost 3 bases and J lost 13, with 13 bases in between.

The gene calls are TRBV12-3 or TRBV12-4 and TRBJ1-1, with D possibly TRBD1 on 5 matching bases. The length of the CDR3 is 13 residues. Trimming shortened V by 6 bases and J by 4 bases, and 12 bases separated the two germline ends. The CDR3 protein is CASRLVGGTEAFF. CDR3 sequence (DNA): TGTGCCAGCAGGCTAGTGGGGGGCACTGAAGCTTTCTTT.

The table lists this clonotype with a few counts. The chain employs TRBV4-1 and TRBJ2-3; TRBD2 agrees at 11 bases. Germline assignment: CDR1 MGHRA and CDR2 YSYEKL. V dropped 3 bases and J dropped 2; count of bases not matched to a gene: 16. This CDR3 spans 20 amino acids. CDR3 sequence (DNA): TGCGCCAGCAGCCACGAGACTAGCGGGGCAATATTAATTAACACAGATACGCAGTATTTT. Protein: CASSHETSGAILINTDTQYF.

The genes are TRBV20-1 and TRBJ2-4, with 13 bases lining up with TRBD2. In germline, CDR1 is DFQATT, CDR2 SNEGSKA (reference sequence). Trimming took 3 bases from V and 13 from J; bases not matched to a gene: 9. This CDR3 is 14 amino acids long. CDR3 DNA sequence: TGCAGTGCTAGCACTAGCGGGGGGGCCGGGGAGCAGTACTTC. Its protein is CSASTSGGAGEQYF.

The chain is built from TRBV11-2 and TRBJ1-4; D uncertain. The V and J ends lost 5 bases and 8 bases respectively, with 18 bases between them. The CDR3 spans 15 residues. Germline V gene sequence: CDR1 SGHAT, CDR2 FQNNGV. The CDR3 spells CASSISGGFGEKLFF. In nucleotides, the CDR3 is TGTGCCAGCAGCATCTCAGGAGGGTTCGGGGAAAAACTGTTTTTT. Full variable domain (missing parts from reference TRBV11-2 and TRBJ1-4): EAGVAQSPRYKIIEKRQSVAFWCNPISGHATLYWYQQILGQGPKLLIQFQNNGVVDDSQLPKDRFSAERLKGVDSTLKIQPAKLEDSAVYLCASSISGGFGEKLFFGSGTQLSVL.

This chain connects TRBV7-2 to TRBJ1-5; D not certain. Trimming removed 1 base from V and 2 bases from J, with 9 bases in between. The CDR3 sequence is 15 residues long. Germline lookup yields CDR1 SGHTA and CDR2 FQGNSA. The CDR3 DNA follows: TGTGCCAGCAGCTTAGGTTGGGGTGGCAATCAGCCCCAGCATTTT. This sequence encodes CASSLGWGGNQPQHF. Complete variable domain (other parts from reference TRBV7-2 and TRBJ1-5): GAGVSQSPSNKVTEKGKDVELRCDPISGHTALYWYRQSLGQGLEFLIYFQGNSAPDKSGLPSDRFSAERTGGSVSTLTIQRTQQEDSAVYLCASSLGWGGNQPQHFGDGTRLSIL.

This clonotype was picked up a small number of times. The chain recombines TRBV3-1 with TRBJ2-1; D gene ambiguous. This CDR3 spans 14 amino acids. Germline assignment: CDR1 LGHDT and CDR2 YNNKEL (reference sequence). V was cut by 0 bases and J by 5 bases, with 8 bases left in between. Here the CDR3 DNA reads TGTGCCAGCAGCCAAGATATGGGAAACAATGAGCAGTTCTTC. Translated: CASSQDMGNNEQFF.

This clonotype was picked up a small number of times. The chain carries TRBV5-1 and TRBJ2-3; D might be TRBD2 (6 bases). Germline V gene lookup returns CDR1 SGHRS and CDR2 YFSETQ. The CDR3 runs to 15 residues. V shed 3 bases and J shed 0 bases, with 11 bases lying between them. The CDR3 here is CASSYDGGSTDTQYF. For the CDR3, the DNA is TGCGCCAGCAGCTATGACGGGGGTAGCACAGATACGCAGTATTTT.

V gene TRBV4-1 combines with J gene TRBJ2-7; the match to TRBD2 covers 7 bases. Germline V CDR1 and CDR2: MGHRA, YSYEKL. V gave up 0 bases and J gave up 0 bases; unmatched junction bases: 8. The length of the CDR3 is 17 residues. This CDR3 is CASSQDRASGDSYEQYF. CDR3 sequence (DNA): TGCGCCAGCAGCCAAGATCGGGCTAGCGGAGACTCCTACGAGCAGTACTTC.

A note on this clonotype: Its ends do not fully match the called genes, so a read error is possible. The chain recombines TRBV20-1 with TRBJ1-2, with a weak D call TRBD1 (5 bases). Germline values: CDR1 DFQATT, CDR2 SNEGSKA (reference sequence). The length of the CDR3 is 13 residues. The CDR3 protein is CSARDRQGYGHTF. CDR3 DNA sequence: TGCAGTGCTAGAGATCGCCAGGGTTATGGCCACACCTTC.

The chain is built from TRBV3-1 and TRBJ2-7; tentatively, D is TRBD1 or TRBD2 (5 bases each). Germline lookup yields CDR1 LGHDT and CDR2 YNNKEL (reference sequence). The germline V and J ends were trimmed by 1 base and 2 bases, with 15 bases remaining between them. CDR3 length: 16 residues. For the CDR3, the DNA is TGTGCCAGCAGCCAAGTCACGGGACGGAGGCCCTACGAGCAGTACTTC. Its protein product is CASSQVTGRRPYEQYF.

This clonotype has just one count. The rearrangement joins TRBV6-6 to TRBJ1-2, with D perhaps TRBD1 (6 bases). Trimming took off 8 bases at V and 7 bases at J, with 17 bases between the two ends. The CDR3 has 13 amino acids. Per the germline V gene, CDR1 is MNHNY and CDR2 is SVGAGI (reference sequence). Written as DNA, the CDR3 is TGTGCCAGCGTGAGGCTACAGGGATTTGGCTACACCTTC. It translates to CASVRLQGFGYTF.

This clonotype was seen only a few times. This chain uses TRBV29-1 with TRBJ2-1, with 8 bases aligning to TRBD2. Germline V gene data show CDR1 as SQVTM and CDR2 as ANQGSEA. Trimming removed 1 base from V and 0 bases from J; junction bases left unmatched: 8. The CDR3 is 17 amino acids. For the CDR3, the DNA is TGCAGCGTTGAAGGGCGGGGGGCTAGAATCTCCTACAATGAGCAGTTCTTC. Its protein is CSVEGRGARISYNEQFF.

The chain employs TRBV12-5 and TRBJ2-1; TRBD2 matches at 13 bases. V dropped 1 base and J dropped 3; count of bases not matched to a gene: 6. Looked up from germline, CDR1 is LGHNT and CDR2 is FRNRAP. The CDR3 length is 18 residues. CDR3 sequence reads: CASGLEWTSGSFYNEQFF. The CDR3 DNA reads as TGTGCTAGTGGTTTGGAATGGACTAGCGGGAGCTTCTACAATGAGCAGTTCTTC.

With regard to this clonotype: Sequence at one end of the junction differs from germline and may be a read error. The chain recombines TRBV7-2 with TRBJ2-7; 8 positions agree with TRBD2. Germline V gene sequence: CDR1 SGHTA, CDR2 FQGNSA. The CDR3 extends over 18 amino acids. The CDR3 is CACSLAPAGVHMNYEQYF. CDR3 DNA: TGTGCCTGCAGCTTAGCGCCAGCGGGGGTGCACATGAACTACGAGCAGTACTTC.

CDR3 in amino acids: CASRPDPGGVYGYTF. Written as DNA, the CDR3 is TGCGCCAGCAGACCAGATCCAGGGGGCGTCTATGGCTACACCTTC. This sequence joins TRBV4-1 and TRBJ1-2, with 8 bases aligning to TRBD1. Looked up from germline, CDR1 is MGHRA and CDR2 is YSYEKL. This CDR3 comprises 15 residues. V shed 6 bases, J shed 4 bases, and the junction held 10 bases outside the gene matches.

V is TRBV28 and J is TRBJ2-2; 8 bases are a match to TRBD1. The CDR3 spans 15 residues. V was clipped by 4 bases and J by 4 bases; unmatched bases: 5. CDR1 and CDR2 (germline): MDHEN, SYDVKM. The CDR3 loop is CASSSRTGSTGELFF. The CDR3, as DNA: TGTGCCAGCAGTTCCCGGACAGGGAGCACCGGGGAGCTGTTTTTT.